The rows below give T cell receptor beta chains drawn from one sample of a study of CD8+CD57+ T cells in acquired aplastic anemia. In TCRdb, the reads were re-called with MiXCR into one record per CDR3 protein. The data hold fewer than 200,000 distinct CDR3 sequences, with around 75% observed a single time. The specimen was sorted CD4+, CD8+, or CD8+CD57+ T cells (not recorded which) from PBMCs. These receptor sequences come from a human donor with aplastic anemia. Both conserved end residues are part of each CDR3. A D gene is named only where the DNA matches it firmly. Expanded clones are given a class, and other clones once, few, many or no size at all.

CDR3aa: CASSLETGYRGLRKLFF
CDR3nt: TGTGCCAGCAGCTTGGAAACCGGTTACAGGGGTTTACGGAAACTGTTTTTT
j_gene: TRBJ1-4
v_gene: TRBV7-2
d_gene: TRBD1
abundance: .

CDR3aa: CASSEGGHSPLHF
CDR3nt: TGCGCCAGCAGTGAGGGGGGGCATTCACCCCTCCACTTT
j_gene: TRBJ1-6
v_gene: TRBV10-1
d_gene: .
abundance: few

CDR3aa: CASSGGRSVETQYF
CDR3nt: TGTGCCAGCAGTGGTGGCAGGAGCGTAGAGACCCAGTACTTC
j_gene: TRBJ2-5
v_gene: TRBV2
d_gene: .
abundance: .

CDR3aa: CASSLIGSGRTGELFF
CDR3nt: TGTGCCAGCAGCTTAATCGGTAGCGGGAGAACCGGGGAGCTGTTTTTT
j_gene: TRBJ2-2
v_gene: TRBV7-3
d_gene: TRBD2
abundance: .

CDR3aa: CATSDPGQGAHEQYF
CDR3nt: TGTGCCACCAGTGACCCGGGACAGGGGGCCCACGAGCAGTACTTC
j_gene: TRBJ2-7
v_gene: TRBV6-5
d_gene: TRBD1
abundance: few

CDR3aa: CASSLRPAGRQDTQYF
CDR3nt: TGTGCCAGCAGCTTGAGACCAGCGGGCCGACAAGATACGCAGTATTTT
j_gene: TRBJ2-3
v_gene: TRBV7-9
d_gene: .
abundance: .

CDR3aa: CASSPGQSNSPLHF
CDR3nt: TGTGCCAGCAGCCCGGGACAGTCTAATTCACCCCTCCACTTT
j_gene: TRBJ1-6
v_gene: TRBV7-9
d_gene: TRBD1
abundance: .

CDR3aa: CASSRAGGYEQFF
CDR3nt: TGTGCCAGTAGTAGGGCAGGCGGGTATGAGCAGTTCTTC
j_gene: TRBJ2-1
v_gene: TRBV19
d_gene: .
abundance: .

CDR3aa: CASSVARERDSPLHF
CDR3nt: TGTGCCAGCAGCGTAGCGAGAGAGAGGGATTCACCCCTCCACTTT
j_gene: TRBJ1-6
v_gene: TRBV9
d_gene: .
abundance: few

CDR3aa: CASSLDPGGTSYEQYF
CDR3nt: TGTGCCAGCAGCTTAGATCCGGGGGGAACCTCCTACGAGCAGTACTTC
j_gene: TRBJ2-7
v_gene: TRBV11-2
d_gene: TRBD2
abundance: once

CDR3aa: CSVVRVVNTEAFF
CDR3nt: TGCAGCGTCGTCAGGGTGGTTAACACTGAAGCTTTCTTT
j_gene: TRBJ1-1
v_gene: TRBV29-1
d_gene: .
abundance: .

CDR3aa: CASSEEGLLETQYF
CDR3nt: TGTGCCAGCAGTGAGGAGGGCCTTTTGGAGACCCAGTACTTC
j_gene: TRBJ2-5
v_gene: TRBV2
d_gene: .
abundance: .

CDR3aa: CASSWGDGGTDTQYF
CDR3nt: TGTGCCAGCAGCTGGGGGGACGGCGGCACAGATACGCAGTATTTT
j_gene: TRBJ2-3
v_gene: TRBV7-8
d_gene: .
abundance: few

CDR3aa: CASSLTRRGNTEAFF
CDR3nt: TGTGCCAGCAGCTTGACGAGGAGGGGGAACACTGAAGCTTTCTTT
j_gene: TRBJ1-1
v_gene: TRBV7-9
d_gene: .
abundance: .

CDR3aa: CSVWGGDGYTF
CDR3nt: TGCAGCGTGTGGGGAGGGGATGGCTACACCTTC
j_gene: TRBJ1-2
v_gene: TRBV29-1
d_gene: .
abundance: .

CDR3aa: CASSLGWRGFRFF
CDR3nt: TGTGCCAGCAGCTTAGGATGGCGGGGATTCCGGTTCTTC
j_gene: TRBJ2-1
v_gene: TRBV7-8
d_gene: .
abundance: .

CDR3aa: CSASSPSGEQETQYF
CDR3nt: TGCAGTGCTAGCAGCCCTAGCGGAGAGCAAGAGACCCAGTACTTC
j_gene: TRBJ2-5
v_gene: TRBV20-1
d_gene: TRBD2
abundance: .

CDR3aa: CASSFDGTEAFF
CDR3nt: TGTGCCAGCAGCTTCGACGGCACTGAAGCTTTCTTT
j_gene: TRBJ1-1
v_gene: TRBV7-3
d_gene: .
abundance: .

CDR3aa: CAGEGYRGTDTQYF
CDR3nt: TGTGCCGGAGAGGGCTACCGTGGCACAGATACGCAGTATTTT
j_gene: TRBJ2-3
v_gene: TRBV25-1
d_gene: .
abundance: .

CDR3aa: CSARVGVRETQYF
CDR3nt: TGCAGTGCCCGAGTAGGGGTGCGGGAGACCCAGTACTTC
j_gene: TRBJ2-5
v_gene: TRBV20-1
d_gene: .
abundance: .

CDR3aa: CASSLHTGETQYF
CDR3nt: TGTGCCAGCTCACTCCACACCGGGGAGACCCAGTACTTC
j_gene: TRBJ2-5
v_gene: TRBV18
d_gene: .
abundance: .

CDR3aa: CASSITSGSLQETQYF
CDR3nt: TGTGCCAGTAGCATAACTAGCGGGAGTCTGCAAGAGACCCAGTACTTC
j_gene: TRBJ2-5
v_gene: TRBV19
d_gene: TRBD2
abundance: .

CDR3aa: CASSYTATEQYF
CDR3nt: TGTGCCAGCAGTTACACGGCTACCGAGCAGTACTTC
j_gene: TRBJ2-7
v_gene: TRBV6-5
d_gene: .
abundance: .

CDR3aa: CASSPWAGRETQYF
CDR3nt: TGTGCCAGCAGTCCCTGGGCGGGGAGGGAGACCCAGTACTTC
j_gene: TRBJ2-5
v_gene: TRBV25-1
d_gene: .
abundance: .

CDR3aa: CASSFVGNQPQHF
CDR3nt: TGTGCCAGCAGTTTTGTTGGGAATCAGCCCCAGCATTTT
j_gene: TRBJ1-5
v_gene: TRBV27
d_gene: .
abundance: .

CDR3aa: CASSRQGAGYGYTF
CDR3nt: TGTGCCAGTAGCCGACAGGGGGCAGGCTATGGCTACACCTTC
j_gene: TRBJ1-2
v_gene: TRBV19
d_gene: TRBD1
abundance: .

CDR3aa: CSVQGSYNSPLHF
CDR3nt: TGCAGCGTCCAAGGGTCCTATAATTCACCCCTCCACTTT
j_gene: TRBJ1-6
v_gene: TRBV29-1
d_gene: .
abundance: .

CDR3aa: CASSFGGGGGELFF
CDR3nt: TGTGCCAGCAGCTTCGGCGGGGGAGGCGGGGAGCTGTTTTTT
j_gene: TRBJ2-2
v_gene: TRBV11-3
d_gene: TRBD2
abundance: few

CDR3aa: CASSLGGQTNTEAFF
CDR3nt: TGTGCCAGCAGCTTAGGGGGACAGACGAACACTGAAGCTTTCTTT
j_gene: TRBJ1-1
v_gene: TRBV7-2
d_gene: TRBD1
abundance: once

CDR3aa: CSAREDWRQGAYEQYF
CDR3nt: TGCAGTGCTAGAGAGGATTGGCGGCAGGGGGCCTACGAGCAGTACTTC
j_gene: TRBJ2-7
v_gene: TRBV20-1
d_gene: TRBD1
abundance: .

CDR3aa: CASRGRGGSYEQYF
CDR3nt: TGTGCCAGCAGGGGCAGGGGTGGGTCCTACGAGCAGTACTTC
j_gene: TRBJ2-7
v_gene: TRBV6-6
d_gene: .
abundance: .

CDR3aa: CASSLVPSGGRVDKFF
CDR3nt: TGTGCCAGCAGCTTAGTGCCTAGCGGGGGCCGAGTAGATAAGTTCTTC
j_gene: TRBJ2-1
v_gene: TRBV7-2
d_gene: TRBD2
abundance: .

CDR3aa: CATSDLRGVLTF
CDR3nt: TGTGCCACCAGTGATTTAAGGGGCGTCCTGACTTTC
j_gene: TRBJ2-6
v_gene: TRBV24-1
d_gene: .
abundance: .

CDR3aa: CASSWSSGGSYEQYF
CDR3nt: TGTGCCAGCAGTTGGTCTAGCGGGGGCTCCTACGAGCAGTACTTC
j_gene: TRBJ2-7
v_gene: TRBV27
d_gene: TRBD2
abundance: many

CDR3aa: CASSEWWSNEQFF
CDR3nt: TGTGCCAGCAGTGAATGGTGGTCAAATGAGCAGTTCTTC
j_gene: TRBJ2-1
v_gene: TRBV2
d_gene: .
abundance: .

CDR3aa: CASSPPRGGNTEAFF
CDR3nt: TGTGCCAGCAGCCCGCCTCGCGGGGGGAACACTGAAGCTTTCTTT
j_gene: TRBJ1-1
v_gene: TRBV11-2
d_gene: .
abundance: .

CDR3aa: CATGFFNNEVEQFF
CDR3nt: TGTGCCACCGGATTCTTTAACAATGAGGTAGAGCAGTTCTTC
j_gene: TRBJ2-1
v_gene: TRBV6-1
d_gene: .
abundance: .

CDR3aa: CASSASFLAGGLTGELFF
CDR3nt: TGTGCCAGCAGCGCCTCGTTCTTAGCGGGGGGGCTGACCGGGGAGCTGTTTTTT
j_gene: TRBJ2-2
v_gene: TRBV9
d_gene: TRBD2
abundance: .

CDR3aa: CSARTGAREQFF
CDR3nt: TGCAGTGCTAGGACAGGGGCTCGAGAGCAGTTCTTC
j_gene: TRBJ2-1
v_gene: TRBV20-1
d_gene: TRBD1
abundance: few

CDR3aa: CSVIRAGRTNYGYTF
CDR3nt: TGCAGCGTCATTCGGGCAGGACGAACTAACTATGGCTACACCTTC
j_gene: TRBJ1-2
v_gene: TRBV29-1
d_gene: .
abundance: .

CDR3aa: CASSPQGVGDSPLHF
CDR3nt: TGTGCCAGCAGCCCTCAGGGGGTGGGGGATTCACCCCTCCACTTT
j_gene: TRBJ1-6
v_gene: TRBV7-9
d_gene: TRBD1
abundance: .

CDR3aa: CASRGSGGHGDTQYF
CDR3nt: TGTGCCAGCAGGGGTAGCGGGGGGCACGGAGATACGCAGTATTTT
j_gene: TRBJ2-3
v_gene: TRBV7-8
d_gene: TRBD2
abundance: few

CDR3aa: CASSTATGLGGYTF
CDR3nt: TGTGCCAGTAGTACCGCGACAGGGCTTGGCGGCTACACCTTC
j_gene: TRBJ1-2
v_gene: TRBV19
d_gene: TRBD1
abundance: .

CDR3aa: CSAKASYEQYF
CDR3nt: TGCAGTGCTAAGGCTTCCTACGAGCAGTACTTC
j_gene: TRBJ2-7
v_gene: TRBV20-1
d_gene: .
abundance: .

CDR3aa: CASSLARGNQPQHF
CDR3nt: TGCGCCAGCAGCCTTGCCAGGGGCAATCAGCCCCAGCATTTT
j_gene: TRBJ1-5
v_gene: TRBV4-1
d_gene: .
abundance: once

CDR3aa: CATSRDPDARYGYTF
CDR3nt: TGTGCCACCAGCAGAGATCCTGATGCTAGGTATGGCTACACCTTC
j_gene: TRBJ1-2
v_gene: TRBV15
d_gene: .
abundance: .

CDR3aa: CASSLDGQGAKTEAFF
CDR3nt: TGTGCCAGCAGCTTAGATGGACAGGGGGCTAAAACTGAAGCTTTCTTT
j_gene: TRBJ1-1
v_gene: TRBV7-9
d_gene: TRBD1
abundance: .

CDR3aa: CASRFDGQGAYTF
CDR3nt: TGTGCCAGCAGATTCGATGGACAGGGGGCTTACACCTTC
j_gene: TRBJ1-2
v_gene: TRBV2
d_gene: TRBD1
abundance: few

CDR3aa: CASSVIGGTGELFF
CDR3nt: TGTGCCAGCAGCGTTATAGGGGGCACCGGGGAGCTGTTTTTT
j_gene: TRBJ2-2
v_gene: TRBV7-2
d_gene: .
abundance: once

CDR3aa: CSASVKGPHYEQYF
CDR3nt: TGCAGTGCTAGTGTAAAGGGACCCCACTACGAGCAGTACTTC
j_gene: TRBJ2-7
v_gene: TRBV20-1
d_gene: .
abundance: .

CDR3aa: CASSLNPGQPTYNSPLHF
CDR3nt: TGTGCCAGCAGCCTTAATCCGGGACAGCCTACTTATAATTCACCCCTCCACTTT
j_gene: TRBJ1-6
v_gene: TRBV7-6
d_gene: TRBD1
abundance: .

CDR3aa: CASLGQGGSPLHF
CDR3nt: TGCGCCAGCCTGGGACAGGGGGGTTCACCCCTCCACTTT
j_gene: TRBJ1-6
v_gene: TRBV10-2
d_gene: TRBD1
abundance: .

CDR3aa: CSVQRQGFAGNTIYF
CDR3nt: TGCAGCGTTCAGAGACAGGGGTTCGCTGGAAACACCATATATTTT
j_gene: TRBJ1-3
v_gene: TRBV29-1
d_gene: TRBD1
abundance: many

CDR3aa: CATSRQGLASEQYF
CDR3nt: TGTGCCACCAGCAGACAAGGACTAGCGAGCGAGCAGTACTTC
j_gene: TRBJ2-7
v_gene: TRBV15
d_gene: TRBD2
abundance: few

CDR3aa: CASSLGPSGGYPGGQYF
CDR3nt: TGTGCCAGCAGCTTAGGGCCTAGCGGGGGTTACCCTGGCGGGCAGTACTTC
j_gene: TRBJ2-7
v_gene: TRBV7-2
d_gene: TRBD2
abundance: few

CDR3aa: CASSLGSGDTQYF
CDR3nt: TGTGCCAGCAGCTTAGGTAGCGGAGATACGCAGTATTTT
j_gene: TRBJ2-3
v_gene: TRBV7-2
d_gene: .
abundance: few